The T cell receptor (beta chain) under discussion was sequenced for a study of PD-L1 blockade in urothelial cancer. Across the study: Patients commenced intravenous atezolizumab, 1,200 mg every 3 weeks, in about 2014. In the patient group, twenty-five of 29 were males with bladder-origin urothelial cancer. A median of roughly 150,000 T cells was found in the blood samples.

The germline CDR1 and CDR2 sequences are MNHNY and SVGAGI (reference sequence). The V segment lost 4 bases and the J segment 6 bases; nucleotides outside the gene matches: 11. The CDR3 sequence is 15 residues long. As to time point: pretreatment peripheral blood. Using immunoSEQ multiplex PCR, the repertoire was profiled, and TCRdb retains in-frame clones only, with some absent. Of 45,000 to 60,000 clones detected, 65% to 90% appear once; the ten largest clones hold approximately 15%. The TCR originated in a man between 70 and 80 years old with urothelial cancer. Sequenced material: PBMCs, taken around atezolizumab (anti-PD-L1) treatment. V gene TRBV6-6 combines with J gene TRBJ1-2; 7 bases line up with TRBD1. This CDR3 is CASSFFPDREDGYTF. In nucleotides, the CDR3 is TGTGCCAGCAGTTTCTTCCCCGACAGGGAAGATGGCTACACCTTC.